Following are 2 T cell receptor beta chains from one sample sequenced in a study of vaccination and CD4 T cells after COVID-19. Sequence data for DNA of cultured CD4+ T cells were generated by the Oncomine TCR Beta short-read assay. TCRdb reanalysed the PCR reads using MiXCR and keeps one entry per CDR3 protein. The sample yields about 15,000 distinct CDR3 sequences, approximately 52% seen once. No antigen is known for these receptors. Treatment given: approximately 9-day PBMC culture with coronavirus spike peptide pools or control peptides (ViraFEST assay). Specimen: CD4+ T cells from blood, cultured in vitro. The receptors derive from a human donor who had recovered from COVID-19.

This clonotype was seen more than once but under ten times. The chain recombines TRBV6-5 with TRBJ2-7; D uncertain. Germline V CDR1 and CDR2: MNHEY, SVGAGI. V gave up 0 bases and J gave up 2 bases, with 11 bases separating them. The CDR3 runs 15 residues. The CDR3 nucleotides are TGTGCCAGCAGTTACTCTTCCGGGCGGACCTACGAGCAGTACTTC. Translated: CASSYSSGRTYEQYF.

As to this clonotype: Compared with germline, one end of the junction differs, possibly owing to a read error. The rearrangement uses TRBV27 and TRBJ1-4, with 7 bases aligning to TRBD1. The length of the CDR3 is 15 residues. Germline loops: CDR1 MNHEY, CDR2 SMNVEV (reference sequence). CDR3 amino acids: CARSSHRGSGEKLFF. As DNA, the CDR3 is TGTGCCCGCAGTTCCCACAGGGGATCTGGGGAAAAACTGTTTTTT.